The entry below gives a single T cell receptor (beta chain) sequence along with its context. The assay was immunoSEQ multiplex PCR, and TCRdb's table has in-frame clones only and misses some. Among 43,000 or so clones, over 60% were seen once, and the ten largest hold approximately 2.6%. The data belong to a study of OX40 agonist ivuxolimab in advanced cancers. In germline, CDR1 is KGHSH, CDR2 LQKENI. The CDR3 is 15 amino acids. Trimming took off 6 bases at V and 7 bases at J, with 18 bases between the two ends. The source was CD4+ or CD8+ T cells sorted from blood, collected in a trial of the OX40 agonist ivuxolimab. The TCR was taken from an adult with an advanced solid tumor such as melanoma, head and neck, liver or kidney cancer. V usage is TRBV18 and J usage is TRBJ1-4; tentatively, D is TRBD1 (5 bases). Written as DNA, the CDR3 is TGTGCCAGCTCTCCCCTGTCCGGGGCAGGTGAAAAACTGTTTTTT. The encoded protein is CASSPLSGAGEKLFF. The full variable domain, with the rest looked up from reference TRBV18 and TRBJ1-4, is NAGVMQNPRHLVRRRGQEARLRCSPMKGHSHVYWYRQLPEEGLKFMVYLQKENIIDESGMPKERFSAEFPKEGPSILRIQQVVRGDSAAYFCASSPLSGAGEKLFFGSGTQLSVL.